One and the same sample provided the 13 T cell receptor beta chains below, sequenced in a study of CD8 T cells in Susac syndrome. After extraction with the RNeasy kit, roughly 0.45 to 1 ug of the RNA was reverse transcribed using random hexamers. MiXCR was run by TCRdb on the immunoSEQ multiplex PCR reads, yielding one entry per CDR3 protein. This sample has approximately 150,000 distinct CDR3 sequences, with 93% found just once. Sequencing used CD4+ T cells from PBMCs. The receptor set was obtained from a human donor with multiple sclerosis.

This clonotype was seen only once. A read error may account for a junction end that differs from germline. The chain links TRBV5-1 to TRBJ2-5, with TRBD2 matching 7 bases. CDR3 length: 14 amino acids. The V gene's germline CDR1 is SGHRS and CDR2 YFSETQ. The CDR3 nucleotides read TGCGCCGGCAGCTTGGAGCTAGCGGAAGAGACCCAGTACTTC. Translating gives CAGSLELAEETQYF. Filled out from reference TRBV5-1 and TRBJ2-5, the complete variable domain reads KAGVTQTPRYLIKTRGQQVTLSCSPISGHRSVSWYQQTPGQGLQFLFEYFSETQRNKGNFPGRFSGRQFSNSRSEMNVSTLELGDSALYLCAGSLELAEETQYFGPGTRLLVL.

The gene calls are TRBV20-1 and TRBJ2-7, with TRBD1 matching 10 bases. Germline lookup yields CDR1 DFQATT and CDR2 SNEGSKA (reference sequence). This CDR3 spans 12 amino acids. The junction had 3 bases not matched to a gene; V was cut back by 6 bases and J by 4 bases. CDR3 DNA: TGCAGTGCGAGGACAGGGGGGTACGAGCAGTACTTC. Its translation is CSARTGGYEQYF.

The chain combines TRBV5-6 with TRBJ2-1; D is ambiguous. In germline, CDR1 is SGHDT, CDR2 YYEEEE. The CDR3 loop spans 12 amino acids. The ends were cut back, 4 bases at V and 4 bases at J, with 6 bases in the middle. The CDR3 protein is CASSRNYNEQFF. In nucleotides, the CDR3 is TGTGCCAGCAGCCGTAATTACAATGAGCAGTTCTTC.

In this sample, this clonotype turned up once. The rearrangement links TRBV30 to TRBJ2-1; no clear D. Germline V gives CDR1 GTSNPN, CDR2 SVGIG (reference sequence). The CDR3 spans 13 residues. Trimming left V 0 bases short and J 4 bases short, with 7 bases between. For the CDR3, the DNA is TGTGCCTGGAGTGTTGGCGATTACAATGAGCAGTTCTTC. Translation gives CAWSVGDYNEQFF.

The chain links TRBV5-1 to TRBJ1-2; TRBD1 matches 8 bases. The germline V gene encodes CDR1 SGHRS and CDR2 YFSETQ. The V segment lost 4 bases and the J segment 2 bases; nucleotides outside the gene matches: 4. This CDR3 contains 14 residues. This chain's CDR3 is CASSEGTGNYGYTF. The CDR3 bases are TGCGCCAGCAGCGAAGGGACAGGAAACTATGGCTACACCTTC. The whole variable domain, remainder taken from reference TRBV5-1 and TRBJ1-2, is KAGVTQTPRYLIKTRGQQVTLSCSPISGHRSVSWYQQTPGQGLQFLFEYFSETQRNKGNFPGRFSGRQFSNSRSEMNVSTLELGDSALYLCASSEGTGNYGYTFGSGTRLTVV.

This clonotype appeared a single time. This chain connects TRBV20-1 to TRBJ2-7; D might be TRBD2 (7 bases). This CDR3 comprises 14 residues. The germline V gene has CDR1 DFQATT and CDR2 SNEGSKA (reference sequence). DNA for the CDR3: TGCAGCCTTAGGGGGGGGACGGGGGTCTACGAGCAGTACTTC. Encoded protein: CSLRGGTGVYEQYF.

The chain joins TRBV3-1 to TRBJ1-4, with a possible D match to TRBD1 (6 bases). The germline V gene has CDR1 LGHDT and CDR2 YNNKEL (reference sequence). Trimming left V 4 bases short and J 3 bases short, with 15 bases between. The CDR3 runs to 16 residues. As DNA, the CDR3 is TGTGCCAGCAGCCGCGGGCTGAGGGGGTCTAATGAAAAACTGTTTTTT. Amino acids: CASSRGLRGSNEKLFF.

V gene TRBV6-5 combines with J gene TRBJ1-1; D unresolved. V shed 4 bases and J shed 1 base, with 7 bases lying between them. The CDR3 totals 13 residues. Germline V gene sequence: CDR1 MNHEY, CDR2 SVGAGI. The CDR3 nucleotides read TGTGCCAGCAGTTCCCAGAGGAACACTGAAGCTTTCTTT. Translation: CASSSQRNTEAFF.

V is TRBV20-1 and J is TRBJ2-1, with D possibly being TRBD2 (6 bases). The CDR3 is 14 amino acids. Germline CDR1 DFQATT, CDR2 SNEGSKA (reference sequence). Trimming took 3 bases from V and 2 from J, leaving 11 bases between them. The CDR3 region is CSASFGSTYNEQFF. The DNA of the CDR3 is TGCAGTGCTAGTTTCGGGAGCACCTACAATGAGCAGTTCTTC.

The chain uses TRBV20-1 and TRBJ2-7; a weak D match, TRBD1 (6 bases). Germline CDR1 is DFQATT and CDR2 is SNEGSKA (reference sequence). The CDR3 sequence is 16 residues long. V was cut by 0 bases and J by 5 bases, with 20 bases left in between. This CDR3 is CSARESGRGASHEQYF. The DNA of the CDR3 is TGCAGTGCTAGAGAGTCGGGCAGGGGAGCGTCCCACGAGCAGTACTTC.

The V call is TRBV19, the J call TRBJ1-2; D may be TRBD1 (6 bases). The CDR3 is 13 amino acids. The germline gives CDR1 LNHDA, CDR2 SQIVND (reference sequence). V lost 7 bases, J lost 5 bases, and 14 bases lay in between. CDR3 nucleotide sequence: TGTGCCAGTAATCGGGGGGCAGAATATGGCTACACCTTC. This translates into CASNRGAEYGYTF.

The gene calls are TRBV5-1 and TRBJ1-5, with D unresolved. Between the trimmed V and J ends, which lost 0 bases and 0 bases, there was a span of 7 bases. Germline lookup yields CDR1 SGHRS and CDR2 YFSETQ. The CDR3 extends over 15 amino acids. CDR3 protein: CASSLEGSSNQPQHF. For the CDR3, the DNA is TGCGCCAGCAGCTTGGAAGGGAGTAGCAATCAGCCCCAGCATTTT.

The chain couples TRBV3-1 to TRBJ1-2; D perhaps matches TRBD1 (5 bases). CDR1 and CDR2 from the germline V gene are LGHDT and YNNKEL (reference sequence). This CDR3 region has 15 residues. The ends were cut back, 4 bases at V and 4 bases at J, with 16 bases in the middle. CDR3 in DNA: TGTGCCAGCAGCCCTGATGGACACGCGAGCTATGGCTACACCTTC. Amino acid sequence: CASSPDGHASYGYTF.